This TCR beta chain was sequenced during a study of blood T cell repertoires in COVID-19. About the study: Italy, Spain and the United States were the sources of the convalescent and acute COVID-19 samples. Sample material is recorded as cDNA or gDNA derived from T cells, B-cell-depleted T cells, or PBMCs.

This CDR3 spans 17 amino acids. Germline CDR1 is SGHTA and CDR2 is FQGTGA. The V gene lost 5 bases and the J gene lost 0 bases, with 16 bases spanning the gap. Under the authors' procedure: Nucleated cell number was recorded as an estimate derived from reference gene primer amplification. The protocol was immunoSEQ multiplex PCR, while the TCRdb copy is restricted to in-frame clones and leaves out a portion. Clone size and V and J calls were adopted from that table, with D and trimming inferred from the DNA. The sample holds 110,000 or so clones, roughly 84% seen once. The chain uses TRBV7-3 and TRBJ2-2; a possible D gene is TRBD2 (5 bases). This sequence originates from a woman in her 70s who had recovered from COVID-19. The sequencing input was peripheral blood. Here the CDR3 DNA reads TGTGCCAGCAGCACCCAAGCGGCTACCGCGAACACCGGGGAGCTGTTTTTT. It translates to CASSTQAATANTGELFF.